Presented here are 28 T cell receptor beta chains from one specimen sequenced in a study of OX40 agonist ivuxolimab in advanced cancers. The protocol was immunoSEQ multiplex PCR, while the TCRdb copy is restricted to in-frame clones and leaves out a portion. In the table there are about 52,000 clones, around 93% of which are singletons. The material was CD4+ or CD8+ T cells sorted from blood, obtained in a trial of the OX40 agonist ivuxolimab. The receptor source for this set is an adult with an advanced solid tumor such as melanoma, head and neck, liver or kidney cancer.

Here the CDR3 reads CASSMSLAGDGTYNEQFF. The CDR3 DNA is TGTGCCAGCAGCATGTCGCTAGCGGGAGACGGAACCTACAATGAGCAGTTCTTC. The chain carries TRBV11-2 and TRBJ2-1; the match to TRBD2 covers 10 bases. V lost 5 bases to trimming and J lost 2 bases; unmatched junction nucleotides: 12. Germline CDR1 is SGHAT and CDR2 is FQNNGV. This CDR3 is built from 18 residues.

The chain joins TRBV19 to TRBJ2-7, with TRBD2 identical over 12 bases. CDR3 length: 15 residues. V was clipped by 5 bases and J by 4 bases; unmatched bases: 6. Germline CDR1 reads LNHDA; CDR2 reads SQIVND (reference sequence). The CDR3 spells CASSETSGSMYEQYF. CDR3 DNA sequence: TGTGCCAGTAGTGAGACTAGCGGGAGCATGTACGAGCAGTACTTC.

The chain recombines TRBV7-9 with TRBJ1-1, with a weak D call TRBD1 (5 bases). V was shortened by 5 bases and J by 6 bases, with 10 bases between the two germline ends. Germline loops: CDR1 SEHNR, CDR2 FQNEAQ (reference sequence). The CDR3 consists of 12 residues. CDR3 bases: TGTGCCAGCAGCCTCGGGGGTTCTGAAGCTTTCTTT. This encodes CASSLGGSEAFF.

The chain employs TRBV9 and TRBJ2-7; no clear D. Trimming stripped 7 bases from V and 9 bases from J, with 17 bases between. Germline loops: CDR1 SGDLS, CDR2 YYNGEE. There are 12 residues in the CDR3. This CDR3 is CASDGTDGRQYF. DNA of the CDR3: TGTGCCAGCGATGGAACGGACGGAAGGCAGTACTTC.

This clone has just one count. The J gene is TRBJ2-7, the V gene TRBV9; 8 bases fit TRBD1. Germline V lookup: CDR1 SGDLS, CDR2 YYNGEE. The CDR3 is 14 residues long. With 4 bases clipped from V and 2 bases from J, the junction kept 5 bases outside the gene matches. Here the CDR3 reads CASSTGTGTYEQYF. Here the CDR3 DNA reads TGTGCCAGCAGCACCGGGACAGGTACCTACGAGCAGTACTTC.

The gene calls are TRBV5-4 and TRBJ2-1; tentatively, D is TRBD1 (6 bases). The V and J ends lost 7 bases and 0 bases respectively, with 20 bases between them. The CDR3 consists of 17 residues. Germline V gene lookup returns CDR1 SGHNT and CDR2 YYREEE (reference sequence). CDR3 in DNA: TGTGCCAGCGGGGGCGAGGCTAGCAGCCGCTCCTACAATGAGCAGTTCTTC. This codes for CASGGEASSRSYNEQFF.

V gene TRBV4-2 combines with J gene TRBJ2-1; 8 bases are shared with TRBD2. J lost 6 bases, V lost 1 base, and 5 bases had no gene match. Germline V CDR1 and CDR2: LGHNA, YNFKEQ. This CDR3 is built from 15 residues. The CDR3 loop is CASSQGPAGGNEQFF. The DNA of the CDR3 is TGTGCCAGCAGCCAAGGGCCGGCGGGAGGCAATGAGCAGTTCTTC.

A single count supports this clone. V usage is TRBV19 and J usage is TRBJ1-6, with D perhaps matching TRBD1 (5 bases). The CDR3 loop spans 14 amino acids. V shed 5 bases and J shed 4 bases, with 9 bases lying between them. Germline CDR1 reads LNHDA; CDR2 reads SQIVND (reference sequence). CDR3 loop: CASSGAQYNSPLHF. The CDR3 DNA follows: TGTGCCAGTAGTGGGGCACAGTATAATTCACCCCTCCACTTT.

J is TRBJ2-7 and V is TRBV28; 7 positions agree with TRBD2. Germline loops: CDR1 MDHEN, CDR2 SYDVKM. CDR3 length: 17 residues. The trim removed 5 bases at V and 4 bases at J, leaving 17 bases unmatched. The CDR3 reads CASSVSLGEGHLYEQYF. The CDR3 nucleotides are TGTGCCAGCAGTGTCTCGCTAGGGGAGGGCCACCTTTACGAGCAGTACTTC. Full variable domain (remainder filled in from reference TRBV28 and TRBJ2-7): DVKVTQSSRYLVKRTGEKVFLECVQDMDHENMFWYRQDPGLGLRLIYFSYDVKMKEKGDIPEGYSVSREKKERFSLILESASTNQTSMYLCASSVSLGEGHLYEQYFGPGTRLTVT.

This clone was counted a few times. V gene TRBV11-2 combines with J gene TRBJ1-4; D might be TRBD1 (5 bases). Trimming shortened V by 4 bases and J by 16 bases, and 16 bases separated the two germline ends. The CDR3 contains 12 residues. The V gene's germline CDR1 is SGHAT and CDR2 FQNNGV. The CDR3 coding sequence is TGTGCCAGCAGCTCCGGTGGGGCCACTCAGTTTTTT. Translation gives CASSSGGATQFF.

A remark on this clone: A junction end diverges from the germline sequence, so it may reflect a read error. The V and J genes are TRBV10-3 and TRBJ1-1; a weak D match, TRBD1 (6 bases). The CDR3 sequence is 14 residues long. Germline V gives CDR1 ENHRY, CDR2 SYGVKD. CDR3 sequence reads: CASSYREGETEAFF. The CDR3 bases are TGTGCCAGCAGTTACAGGGAGGGGGAAACTGAAGCTTTCTTT.

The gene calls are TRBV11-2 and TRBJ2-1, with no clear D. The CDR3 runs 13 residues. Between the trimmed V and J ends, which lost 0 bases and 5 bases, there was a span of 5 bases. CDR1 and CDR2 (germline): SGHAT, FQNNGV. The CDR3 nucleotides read TGTGCCAGCAGCTTAGATCCGGACAATGAGCAGTTCTTC. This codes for CASSLDPDNEQFF.

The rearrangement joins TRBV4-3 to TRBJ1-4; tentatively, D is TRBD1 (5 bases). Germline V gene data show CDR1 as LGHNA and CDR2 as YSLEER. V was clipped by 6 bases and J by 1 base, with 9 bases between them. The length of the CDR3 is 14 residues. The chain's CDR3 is CASRLQGTNEKLFF. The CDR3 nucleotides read TGCGCCAGCAGGCTCCAGGGAACTAATGAAAAACTGTTTTTT.

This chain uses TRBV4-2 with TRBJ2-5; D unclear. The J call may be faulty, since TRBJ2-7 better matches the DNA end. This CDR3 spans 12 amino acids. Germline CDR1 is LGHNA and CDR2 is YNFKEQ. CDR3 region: CASSQGIGEQYF. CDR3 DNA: TGTGCCAGCAGCCAAGGCATCGGCGAGCAGTACTTC.

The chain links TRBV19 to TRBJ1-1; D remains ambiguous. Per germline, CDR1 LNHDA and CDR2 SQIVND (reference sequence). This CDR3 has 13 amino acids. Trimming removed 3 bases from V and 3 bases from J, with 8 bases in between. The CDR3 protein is CASSMAPDTEAFF. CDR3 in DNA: TGTGCCAGTAGTATGGCGCCAGACACTGAAGCTTTCTTT. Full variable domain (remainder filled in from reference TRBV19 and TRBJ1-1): DGGITQSPKYLFRKEGQNVTLSCEQNLNHDAMYWYRQDPGQGLRLIYYSQIVNDFQKGDIAEGYSVSREKKESFPLTVTSAQKNPTAFYLCASSMAPDTEAFFGQGTRLTVV.

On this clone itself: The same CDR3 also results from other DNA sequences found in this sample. The CDR3 region is CASSSGTSKKDTQYF. For the CDR3, the DNA is TGTGCCAGCAGTTCCGGGACTAGCAAGAAAGATACGCAGTATTTT. The chain has TRBV27 and TRBJ2-3; 9 nucleotides match TRBD2. V dropped 4 bases and J dropped 5; count of bases not matched to a gene: 7. The CDR3 extends over 15 amino acids. The germline CDR1 and CDR2 sequences are MNHEY and SMNVEV (reference sequence).

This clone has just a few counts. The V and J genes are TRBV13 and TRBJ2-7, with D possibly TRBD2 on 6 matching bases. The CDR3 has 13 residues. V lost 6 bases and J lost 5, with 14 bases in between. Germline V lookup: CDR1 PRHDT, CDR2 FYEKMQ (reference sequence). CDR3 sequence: CASSAGLPNEQYF. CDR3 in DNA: TGTGCCAGCAGTGCGGGACTCCCCAACGAGCAGTACTTC.

Written as DNA, the CDR3 is TGCAGCGTTGAAGATCAAGGGGGGGGCGGCGAGCAGTACTTC. Its translation: CSVEDQGGGGEQYF. The gene calls are TRBV29-1 and TRBJ2-7, with D possibly TRBD2 on 7 matching bases. CDR3 length: 14 residues. V was pared by 0 bases and J by 6 bases, with 15 bases between. Germline V gene data show CDR1 as SQVTM and CDR2 as ANQGSEA.

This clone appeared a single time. The CDR3 nucleotides read TGTGCCAGCAGTTACAGGGTTTTCAGTGAGCAGTTCTTC. It is translated as CASSYRVFSEQFF. V gene TRBV27 combines with J gene TRBJ2-1; D is possibly TRBD1 (6 bases). Trimming shortened V by 4 bases and J by 9 bases, and 13 bases separated the two germline ends. This CDR3 has 13 amino acids. Germline V gives CDR1 MNHEY, CDR2 SMNVEV (reference sequence).

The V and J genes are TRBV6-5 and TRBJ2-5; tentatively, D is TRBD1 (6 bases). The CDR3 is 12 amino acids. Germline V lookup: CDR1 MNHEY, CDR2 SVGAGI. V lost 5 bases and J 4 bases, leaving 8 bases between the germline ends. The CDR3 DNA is TGTGCCAGCAGTCCAGGGGCAGAGACCCAGTACTTC. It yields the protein CASSPGAETQYF.

The CDR3 DNA follows: TGTGCCAGCAGTTCCTTCAGTGACCTTAGCAATCAGCCCCAGCATTTT. Translation gives CASSSFSDLSNQPQHF. The chain joins TRBV28 to TRBJ1-5; the D is unclear. The CDR3 has 16 residues. Germline V gene lookup returns CDR1 MDHEN and CDR2 SYDVKM. Trimming took off 4 bases at V and 0 bases at J, with 13 bases between the two ends.

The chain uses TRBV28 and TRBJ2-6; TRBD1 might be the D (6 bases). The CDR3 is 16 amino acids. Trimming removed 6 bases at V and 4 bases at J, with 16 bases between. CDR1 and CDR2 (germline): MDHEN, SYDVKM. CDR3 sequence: CASRQGHLVGANVLTF. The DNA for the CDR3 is TGTGCCAGCAGACAGGGCCACCTGGTCGGGGCCAACGTCCTGACTTTC. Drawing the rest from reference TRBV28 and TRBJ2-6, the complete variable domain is DVKVTQSSRYLVKRTGEKVFLECVQDMDHENMFWYRQDPGLGLRLIYFSYDVKMKEKGDIPEGYSVSREKKERFSLILESASTNQTSMYLCASRQGHLVGANVLTFGAGSRLTVL.

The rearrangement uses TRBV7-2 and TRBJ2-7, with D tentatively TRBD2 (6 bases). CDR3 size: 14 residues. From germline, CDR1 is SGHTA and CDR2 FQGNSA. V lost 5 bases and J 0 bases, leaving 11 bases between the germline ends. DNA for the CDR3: TGTGCCAGCAGCACAAGTAGCGGCTCCTACGAGCAGTACTTC. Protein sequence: CASSTSSGSYEQYF.

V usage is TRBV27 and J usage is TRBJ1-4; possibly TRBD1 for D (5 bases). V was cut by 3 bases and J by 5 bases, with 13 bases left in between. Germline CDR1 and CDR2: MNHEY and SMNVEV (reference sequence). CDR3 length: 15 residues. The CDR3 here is CASSFLPGKNEKLFF. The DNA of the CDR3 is TGTGCCAGCAGTTTCCTCCCAGGGAAAAATGAAAAACTGTTTTTT.

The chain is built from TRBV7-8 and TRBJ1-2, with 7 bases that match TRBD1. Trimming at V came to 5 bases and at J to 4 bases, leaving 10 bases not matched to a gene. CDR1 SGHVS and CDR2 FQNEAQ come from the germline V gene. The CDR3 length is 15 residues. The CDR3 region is CASSRGGTVFYGYTF. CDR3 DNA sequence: TGTGCCAGCAGCAGAGGGGGGACAGTGTTCTATGGCTACACCTTC.

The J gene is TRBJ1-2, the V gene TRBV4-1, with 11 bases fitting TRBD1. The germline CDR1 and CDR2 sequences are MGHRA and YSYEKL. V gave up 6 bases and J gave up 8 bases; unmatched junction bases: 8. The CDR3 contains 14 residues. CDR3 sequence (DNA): TGCGCCAGCAGTCCCGGACAGGGGGCAGGGGGCTACACCTTC. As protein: CASSPGQGAGGYTF.

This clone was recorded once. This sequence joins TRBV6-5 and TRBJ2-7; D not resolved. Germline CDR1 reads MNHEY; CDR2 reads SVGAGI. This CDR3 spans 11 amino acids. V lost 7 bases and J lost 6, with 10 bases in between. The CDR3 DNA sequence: TGTGCCAGCACCAAGACTGGCGAGCAGTACTTC. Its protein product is CASTKTGEQYF.

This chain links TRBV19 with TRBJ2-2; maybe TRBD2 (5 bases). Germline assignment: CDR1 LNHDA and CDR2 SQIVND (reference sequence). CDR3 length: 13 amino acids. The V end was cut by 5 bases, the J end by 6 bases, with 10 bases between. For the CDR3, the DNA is TGTGCCAGTAGTGCGGGCCTTTCCGGGGAGCTGTTTTTT. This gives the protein CASSAGLSGELFF.